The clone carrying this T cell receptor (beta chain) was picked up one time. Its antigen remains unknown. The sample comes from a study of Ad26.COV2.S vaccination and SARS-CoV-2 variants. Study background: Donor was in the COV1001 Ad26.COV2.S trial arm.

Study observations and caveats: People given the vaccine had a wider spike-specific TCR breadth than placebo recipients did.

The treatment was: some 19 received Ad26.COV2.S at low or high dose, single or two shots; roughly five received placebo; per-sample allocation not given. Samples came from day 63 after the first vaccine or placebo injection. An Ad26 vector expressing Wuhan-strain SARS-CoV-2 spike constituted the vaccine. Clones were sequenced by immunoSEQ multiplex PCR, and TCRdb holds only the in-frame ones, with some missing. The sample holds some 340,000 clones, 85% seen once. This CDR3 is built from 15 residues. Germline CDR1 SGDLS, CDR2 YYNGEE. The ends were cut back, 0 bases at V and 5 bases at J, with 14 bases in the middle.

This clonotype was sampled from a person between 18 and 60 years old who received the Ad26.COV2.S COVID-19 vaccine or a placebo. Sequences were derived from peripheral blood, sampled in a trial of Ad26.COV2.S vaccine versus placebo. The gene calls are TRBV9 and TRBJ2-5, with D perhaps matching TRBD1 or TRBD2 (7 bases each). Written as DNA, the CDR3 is TGTGCCAGCAGCGTAGCGGCAGGGGGGGTGGAGACCCAGTACTTC. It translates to CASSVAAGGVETQYF.